This T cell receptor beta chain was observed in a study of T cells after yellow fever vaccination. General study results and limits: Post-booster samples contained most primary-vaccination clones (around 96% CD4, approximately 88% CD8). The bulk population could contribute abundant contaminating clonotypes to FACS-sorted repertoires.

Of note for this clonotype: What it binds is not known.

5'RACE template switching produced TCR cDNA carrying a universal primer site and UMIs. One entry per CDR3 protein results from TCRdb running MiXCR on the 5' RACE reads. The repertoire holds 310,000 or so distinct CDR3 sequences, with around 6.8% as singletons. The receptor comes from a man aged 18 to 30 who received the YFV17D yellow fever vaccine. Here the sequenced sample was PBMCs, taken roughly 47 days after the first yellow fever vaccination.

CDR3 sequence reads: CASSPRDRIHGYTF. The DNA of the CDR3 is TGTGCCAGCAGCCCAAGGGACAGGATCCATGGCTACACCTTC. The chain couples TRBV11-2 to TRBJ1-2; 8 positions agree with TRBD1. The CDR3 is 14 amino acids. V lost 5 bases and J lost 6; bases outside the gene matches: 8. Germline-derived CDR1 and CDR2 are SGHAT and FQNNGV.